What follows are 12 T cell receptor beta chains derived from one specimen sequenced in a study of CD8+ T cells in alopecia areata. cDNA serving as the sequencing template came from extracted, reverse transcribed RNA. Sequencing used immunoSEQ multiplex PCR; TCRdb keeps in-frame clones, though not all of them. This sample carries roughly 190,000 clones, more than 50% of them seen once, and the ten largest clones take just over 1%. Treatment indicated: oral pan-JAK inhibitor, 5-10 mg twice daily. The sequencing here drew on CD4+ T cells sorted from blood, taken at week 24, from a patient treated with tofacitinib. These receptors were collected from a human donor with alopecia areata.

The chain carries TRBV30 and TRBJ2-1; 8 nucleotides agree with TRBD2. V lost 7 bases to trimming and J lost 4 bases; unmatched junction nucleotides: 12. CDR1 is GTSNPN and CDR2 is SVGIG in the germline V gene (reference sequence). CDR3 length equals 15 residues. CDR3 in DNA: TGTGCCTTGAGGGGCGTTGCGGGGGGTTACAATGAGCAGTTCTTC. It encodes CALRGVAGGYNEQFF. Complete variable domain (other parts from reference TRBV30 and TRBJ2-1): SQTIHQWPATLVQPVGSPLSLECTVEGTSNPNLYWYRQAAGRGLQLLFYSVGIGQISSEVPQNLSASRPQDRQFILSSKKLLLSDSGFYLCALRGVAGGYNEQFFGPGTRLTVL.

The sample holds a few counts of this clone. The chain carries TRBV25-1 and TRBJ1-1, with D possibly TRBD1 on 6 matching bases. Between the trimmed V and J ends, which lost 0 bases and 4 bases, there was a span of 9 bases. This CDR3 spans 14 amino acids. The germline V gene has CDR1 MGHDK and CDR2 SYGVNS. The chain's CDR3 is CASSEYPGATEAFF. The CDR3 DNA is TGTGCCAGCAGTGAATACCCGGGGGCCACTGAAGCTTTCTTT.

This rearrangement joins TRBV25-1 to TRBJ2-7, with 9 bases matching TRBD1. Germline V gene lookup returns CDR1 MGHDK and CDR2 SYGVNS. Trimming removed 9 bases from V and 5 bases from J; junction bases left unmatched: 5. This CDR3 has 12 amino acids. In DNA form, the CDR3 reads TGTGCCAGTACTGGGACAGGGAACGAGCAGTACTTC. It specifies CASTGTGNEQYF.

The rearrangement links TRBV5-1 to TRBJ2-7; unclear D gene. Trimming took 0 bases from V and 7 from J, leaving 17 bases between them. The CDR3 contains 15 residues. Germline CDR1 and CDR2: SGHRS and YFSETQ. CDR3: CASSLDGRSQIEQYF. The CDR3, as DNA: TGCGCCAGCAGCTTGGATGGACGGAGCCAAATTGAGCAGTACTTC.

This clone has just a few counts. The gene calls are TRBV7-6 and TRBJ2-5; 7 bases align to TRBD2. V was pared by 0 bases and J by 2 bases, with 0 bases of the junction left unmatched. Germline V CDR1 and CDR2: SGHVS, FNYEAQ. The CDR3 extends over 14 amino acids. The CDR3 spells CASSLAGGQETQYF. CDR3 nucleotides: TGTGCCAGCAGCTTAGCGGGGGGGCAAGAGACCCAGTACTTC.

This clone turned up a few times. The rearrangement joins TRBV7-6 to TRBJ2-5; the D gene is possibly TRBD2 (5 bases). V lost 5 bases and J 4 bases, leaving 17 bases between the germline ends. Germline CDR1 and CDR2: SGHVS and FNYEAQ. The CDR3 has 15 residues. This CDR3 reads CASSLSGLIGETQYF. In DNA form, the CDR3 reads TGTGCCAGCAGCCTTTCAGGACTGATTGGAGAGACCCAGTACTTC.

The chain joins TRBV10-3 to TRBJ2-7; D is ambiguous. CDR1 ENHRY and CDR2 SYGVKD come from the germline V gene. The CDR3 is 13 amino acids. V lost 3 bases and J 1 base, leaving 7 bases between the germline ends. The CDR3 loop is CAISEGGSYEQYF. The CDR3 bases are TGTGCCATCAGTGAAGGTGGGTCCTACGAGCAGTACTTC.

This clone has a handful of counts. V is TRBV9 and J is TRBJ1-2; unclear D gene. Germline values: CDR1 SGDLS, CDR2 YYNGEE. This CDR3 is 11 amino acids long. Deletions cut 3 bases from V and 6 bases from J, with 6 bases between. The CDR3 region is CASSDRHGYTF. The CDR3 coding sequence is TGTGCCAGCAGCGACCGCCATGGCTACACCTTC.

The rearrangement uses TRBV30 and TRBJ1-5; D not resolved. The CDR3 loop spans 13 amino acids. Germline loops: CDR1 GTSNPN, CDR2 SVGIG (reference sequence). V dropped 1 base and J dropped 5 bases, with 9 bases sitting between them. The CDR3 DNA reads as TGTGCCTGGAGTGCGGCCATCGATCAGCCCCAGCATTTT. This sequence encodes CAWSAAIDQPQHF. Looking up the rest from reference TRBV30 and TRBJ1-5 gives the full variable domain: SQTIHQWPATLVQPVGSPLSLECTVEGTSNPNLYWYRQAAGRGLQLLFYSVGIGQISSEVPQNLSASRPQDRQFILSSKKLLLSDSGFYLCAWSAAIDQPQHFGDGTRLSIL.

This clone appeared a single time. The chain employs TRBV30 and TRBJ2-1; TRBD2 is a possible D gene (6 bases). This CDR3 is built from 13 residues. CDR1 and CDR2 from the germline V gene are GTSNPN and SVGIG (reference sequence). This CDR3 is CAITAGGYNEQFF. CDR3 in DNA: TGTGCGATAACGGCCGGGGGCTACAATGAGCAGTTCTTC.

The genes are TRBV11-1 and TRBJ1-5, with D uncertain. The V gene's germline CDR1 is SGHAT and CDR2 FQDESV (reference sequence). CDR3 length: 14 residues. V lost 1 base, J lost 4 bases, and 8 bases lay in between. CDR3 sequence (DNA): TGTGCCAGCAGCTTAGAGGCTTCGAATCAGCCCCAGCATTTT. Translation: CASSLEASNQPQHF.

This clone has only a few counts. This chain links TRBV11-2 with TRBJ2-1; possible D gene TRBD2, 6 bases. V lost 3 bases to trimming and J lost 9 bases, with 12 bases between them. The germline V gene has CDR1 SGHAT and CDR2 FQNNGV. CDR3 length: 13 amino acids. CDR3 loop: CASSFTSQSEQFF. CDR3 DNA sequence: TGTGCCAGCAGCTTTACTAGCCAGAGTGAGCAGTTCTTC.